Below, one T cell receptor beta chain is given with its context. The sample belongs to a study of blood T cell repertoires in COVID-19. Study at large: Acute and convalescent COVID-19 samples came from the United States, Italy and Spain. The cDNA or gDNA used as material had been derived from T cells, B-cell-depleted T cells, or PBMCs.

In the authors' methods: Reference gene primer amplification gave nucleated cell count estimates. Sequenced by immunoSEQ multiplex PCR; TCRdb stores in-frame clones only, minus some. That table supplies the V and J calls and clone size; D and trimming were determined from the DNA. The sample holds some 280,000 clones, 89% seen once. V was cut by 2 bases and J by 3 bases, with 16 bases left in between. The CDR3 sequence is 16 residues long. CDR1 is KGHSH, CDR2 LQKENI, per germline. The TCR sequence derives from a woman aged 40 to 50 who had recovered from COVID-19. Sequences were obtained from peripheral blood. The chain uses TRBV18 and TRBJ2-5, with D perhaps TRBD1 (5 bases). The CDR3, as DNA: TGTGCCAGCTCACCATATGGTCAGGGAAGGGAAGAGACCCAGTACTTC. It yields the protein CASSPYGQGREETQYF.